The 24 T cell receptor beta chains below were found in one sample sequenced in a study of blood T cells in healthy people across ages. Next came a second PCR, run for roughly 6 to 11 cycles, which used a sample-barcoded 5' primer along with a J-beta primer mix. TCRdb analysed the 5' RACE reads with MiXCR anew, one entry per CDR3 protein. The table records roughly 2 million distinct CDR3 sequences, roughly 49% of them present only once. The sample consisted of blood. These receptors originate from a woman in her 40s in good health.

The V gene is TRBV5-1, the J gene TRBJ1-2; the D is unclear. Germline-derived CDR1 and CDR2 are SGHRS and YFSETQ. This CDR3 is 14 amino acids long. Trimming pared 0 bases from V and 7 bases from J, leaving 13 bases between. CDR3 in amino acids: CASSLAREDVGYTF. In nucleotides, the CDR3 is TGCGCCAGCAGCTTGGCAAGGGAGGACGTTGGCTACACCTTC.

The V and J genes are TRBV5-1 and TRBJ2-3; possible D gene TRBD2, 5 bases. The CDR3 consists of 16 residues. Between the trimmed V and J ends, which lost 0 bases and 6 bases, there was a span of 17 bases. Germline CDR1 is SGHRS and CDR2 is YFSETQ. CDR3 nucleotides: TGCGCCAGCAGCTTGGAGAGTCGTAGGGAGAGGGATACGCAGTATTTT. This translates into CASSLESRRERDTQYF.

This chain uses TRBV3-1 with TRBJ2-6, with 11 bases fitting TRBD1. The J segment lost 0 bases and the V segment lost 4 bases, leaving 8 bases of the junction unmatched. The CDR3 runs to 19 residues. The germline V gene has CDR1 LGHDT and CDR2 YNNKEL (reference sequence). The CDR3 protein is CASSPTAGTGGSGANVLTF. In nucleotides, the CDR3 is TGTGCCAGCAGCCCAACCGCCGGGACAGGGGGCTCTGGGGCCAACGTCCTGACTTTC.

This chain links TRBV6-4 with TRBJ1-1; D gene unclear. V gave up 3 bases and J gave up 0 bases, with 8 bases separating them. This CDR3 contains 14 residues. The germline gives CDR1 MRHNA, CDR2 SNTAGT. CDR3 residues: CASSENSVNTEAFF. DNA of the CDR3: TGTGCCAGCAGTGAAAATTCGGTGAACACTGAAGCTTTCTTT.

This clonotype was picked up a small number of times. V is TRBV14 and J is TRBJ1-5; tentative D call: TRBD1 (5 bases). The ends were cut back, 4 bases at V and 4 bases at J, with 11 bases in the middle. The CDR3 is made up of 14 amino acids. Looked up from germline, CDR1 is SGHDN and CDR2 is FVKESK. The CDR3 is CASSRAGLNQPQHF. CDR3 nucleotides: TGTGCCAGCAGCCGGGCAGGGCTGAATCAGCCCCAGCATTTT. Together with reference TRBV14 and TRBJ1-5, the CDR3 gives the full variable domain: EAGVTQFPSHSVIEKGQTVTLRCDPISGHDNLYWYRRVMGKEIKFLLHFVKESKQDESGMPNNRFLAERTGGTYSTLKVQPAELEDSGVYFCASSRAGLNQPQHFGDGTRLSIL.

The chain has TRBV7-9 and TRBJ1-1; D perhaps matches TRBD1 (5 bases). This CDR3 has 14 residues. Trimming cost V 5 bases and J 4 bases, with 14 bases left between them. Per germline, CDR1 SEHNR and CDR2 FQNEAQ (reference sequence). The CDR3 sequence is CASSPGHITTEAFF. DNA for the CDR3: TGTGCCAGCAGCCCAGGACACATAACCACTGAAGCTTTCTTT.

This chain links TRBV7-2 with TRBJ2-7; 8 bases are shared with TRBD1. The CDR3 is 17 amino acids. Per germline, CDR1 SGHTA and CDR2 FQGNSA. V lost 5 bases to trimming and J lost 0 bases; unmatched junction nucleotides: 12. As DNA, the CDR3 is TGTGCCAGCAGCATCTCCCGGACAGGGCGAAGCTCCTACGAGCAGTACTTC. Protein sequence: CASSISRTGRSSYEQYF.

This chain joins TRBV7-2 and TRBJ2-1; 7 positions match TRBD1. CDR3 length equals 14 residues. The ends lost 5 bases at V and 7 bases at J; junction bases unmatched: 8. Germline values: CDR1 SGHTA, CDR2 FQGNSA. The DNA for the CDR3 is TGTGCCAGCAGCGTAGGGGGCAGCGTGAATGAGCAGTTCTTC. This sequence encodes CASSVGGSVNEQFF.

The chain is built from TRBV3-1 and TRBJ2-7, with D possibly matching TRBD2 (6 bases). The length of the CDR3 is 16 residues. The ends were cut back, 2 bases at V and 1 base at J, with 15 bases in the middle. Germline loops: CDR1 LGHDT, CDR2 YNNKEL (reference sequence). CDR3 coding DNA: TGTGCCAGCAGCCAACGGGGAGGCCAAAGGTCCTACGAGCAGTACTTC. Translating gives CASSQRGGQRSYEQYF.

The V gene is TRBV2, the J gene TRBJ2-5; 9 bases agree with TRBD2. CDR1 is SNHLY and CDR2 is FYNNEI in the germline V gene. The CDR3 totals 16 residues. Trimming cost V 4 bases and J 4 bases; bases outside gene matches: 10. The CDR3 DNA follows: TGTGCCAGCAGTGCAGTGCTGACTAGCGGATCAGAGACCCAGTACTTC. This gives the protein CASSAVLTSGSETQYF.

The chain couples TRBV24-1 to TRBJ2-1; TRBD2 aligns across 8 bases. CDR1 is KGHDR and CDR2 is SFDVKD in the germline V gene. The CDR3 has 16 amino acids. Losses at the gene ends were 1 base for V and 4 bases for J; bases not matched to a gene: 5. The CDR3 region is CATSDFRAGVYNEQFF. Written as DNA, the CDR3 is TGTGCCACCAGTGATTTCAGAGCGGGGGTATACAATGAGCAGTTCTTC.

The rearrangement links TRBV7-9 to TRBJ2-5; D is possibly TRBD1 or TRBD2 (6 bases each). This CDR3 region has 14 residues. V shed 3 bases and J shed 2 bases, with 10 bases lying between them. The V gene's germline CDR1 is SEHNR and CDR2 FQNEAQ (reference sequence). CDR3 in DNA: TGTGCCAGCAGCTTGGAGGGGGAGCAAGAGACCCAGTACTTC. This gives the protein CASSLEGEQETQYF.

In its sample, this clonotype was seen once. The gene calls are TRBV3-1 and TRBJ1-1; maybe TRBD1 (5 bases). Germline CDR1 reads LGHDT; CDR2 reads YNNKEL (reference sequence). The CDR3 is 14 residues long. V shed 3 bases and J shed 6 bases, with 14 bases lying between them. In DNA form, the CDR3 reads TGTGCCAGCAGCCAGGGGATGGGGCGCGCTGAAGCTTTCTTT. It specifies CASSQGMGRAEAFF.

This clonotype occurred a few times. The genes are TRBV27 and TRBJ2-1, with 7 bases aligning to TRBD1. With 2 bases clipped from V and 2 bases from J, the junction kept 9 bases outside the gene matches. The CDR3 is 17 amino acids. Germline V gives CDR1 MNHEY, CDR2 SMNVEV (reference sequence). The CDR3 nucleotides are TGTGCCAGCAGTTTAGGGGACAGACCGACGCCCTACAATGAGCAGTTCTTC. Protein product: CASSLGDRPTPYNEQFF.

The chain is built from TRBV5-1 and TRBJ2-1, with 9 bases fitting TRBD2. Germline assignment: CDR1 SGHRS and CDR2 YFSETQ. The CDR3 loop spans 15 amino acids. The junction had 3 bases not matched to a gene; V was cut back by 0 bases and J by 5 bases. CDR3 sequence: CASSLGLAVNNEQFF. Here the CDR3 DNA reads TGCGCCAGCAGCTTGGGACTAGCGGTCAACAATGAGCAGTTCTTC. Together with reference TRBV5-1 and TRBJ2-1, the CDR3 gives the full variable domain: KAGVTQTPRYLIKTRGQQVTLSCSPISGHRSVSWYQQTPGQGLQFLFEYFSETQRNKGNFPGRFSGRQFSNSRSEMNVSTLELGDSALYLCASSLGLAVNNEQFFGPGTRLTVL.

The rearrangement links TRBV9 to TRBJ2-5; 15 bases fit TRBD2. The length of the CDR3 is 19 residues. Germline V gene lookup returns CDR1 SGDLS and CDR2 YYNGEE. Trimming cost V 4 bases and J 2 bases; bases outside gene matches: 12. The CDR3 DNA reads TGTGCCAGCAGCCTCCAGCCGGGACTAGCGGGGGGACAACAAGAGACCCAGTACTTC. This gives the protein CASSLQPGLAGGQQETQYF.

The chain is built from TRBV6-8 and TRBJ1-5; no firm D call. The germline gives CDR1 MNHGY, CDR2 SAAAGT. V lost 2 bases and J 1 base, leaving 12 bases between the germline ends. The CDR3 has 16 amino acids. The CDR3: CASSYGGEYSNQPQHF. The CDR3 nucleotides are TGTGCCAGCAGTTACGGTGGAGAGTACAGCAATCAGCCCCAGCATTTT.

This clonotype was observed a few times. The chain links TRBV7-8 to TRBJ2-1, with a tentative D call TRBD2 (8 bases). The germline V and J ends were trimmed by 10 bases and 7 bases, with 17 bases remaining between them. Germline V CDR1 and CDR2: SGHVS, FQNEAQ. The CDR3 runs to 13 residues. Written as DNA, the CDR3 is TGTGCCATCGGGAGGGCAGGGGGGAATGAGCAGTTCTTC. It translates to CAIGRAGGNEQFF.

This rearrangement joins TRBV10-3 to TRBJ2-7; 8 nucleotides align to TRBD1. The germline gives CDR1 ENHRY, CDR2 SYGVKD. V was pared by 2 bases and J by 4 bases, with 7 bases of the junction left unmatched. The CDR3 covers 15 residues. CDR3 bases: TGTGCCATCAGTGAGCCGGGACAGGAGCAATACGAGCAGTACTTC. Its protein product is CAISEPGQEQYEQYF.

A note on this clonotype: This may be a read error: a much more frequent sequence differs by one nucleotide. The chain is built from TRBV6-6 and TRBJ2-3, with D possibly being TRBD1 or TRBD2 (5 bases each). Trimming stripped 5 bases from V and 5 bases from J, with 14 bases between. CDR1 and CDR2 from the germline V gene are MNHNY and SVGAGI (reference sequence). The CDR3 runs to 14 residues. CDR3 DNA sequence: TGTGCCAGCAGTGTTTCGGGGCGAGGAGATACGCAGTATTTT. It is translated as CASSVSGRGDTQYF.

The CDR3, as DNA: TGCAGCGTTTTGACAGATACAGATACGCAGTATTTT. Encoded protein: CSVLTDTDTQYF. The rearrangement links TRBV29-1 to TRBJ2-3; D is possibly TRBD1 (5 bases). CDR3 length equals 12 residues. Germline V gene data show CDR1 as SQVTM and CDR2 as ANQGSEA. Trimming shortened V by 5 bases and J by 3 bases, and 9 bases separated the two germline ends.

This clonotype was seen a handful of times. CDR3 protein: CASQEKNIQYF. As DNA, the CDR3 is TGTGCCAGCCAGGAGAAAAACATTCAGTACTTC. V and J are TRBV7-9 and TRBJ2-4; D not certain. This CDR3 has 11 residues. CDR1 SEHNR and CDR2 FQNEAQ come from the germline V gene (reference sequence). Trimming removed 8 bases from V and 4 bases from J, with 6 bases in between.

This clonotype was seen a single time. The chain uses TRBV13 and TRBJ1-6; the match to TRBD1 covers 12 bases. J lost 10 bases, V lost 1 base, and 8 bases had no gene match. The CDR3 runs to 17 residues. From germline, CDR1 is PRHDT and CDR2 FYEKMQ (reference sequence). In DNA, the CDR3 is TGTGCCAGCAGCTTAGTGAGCGGGACAGGGGGCTGGTCACCCCTCCACTTT. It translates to CASSLVSGTGGWSPLHF.

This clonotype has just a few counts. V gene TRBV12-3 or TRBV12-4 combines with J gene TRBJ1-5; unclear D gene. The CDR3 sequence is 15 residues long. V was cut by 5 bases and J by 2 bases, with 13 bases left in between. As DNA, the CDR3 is TGTGCCAGCAGTACCCGTGGGTGGGGCAATCAGCCCCAGCATTTT. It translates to CASSTRGWGNQPQHF.